A single TCR beta chain is shown here with its context. The second PCR ran about 6 to 12 cycles with a sample-barcoded 5' primer and J-beta primers. A single record per CDR3 protein comes from TCRdb applying MiXCR to the 5' RACE reads. The table has 1.8 million or so distinct CDR3 sequences, approximately 39% seen once. These data are taken from a study of blood T cells in healthy people across ages. The CDR3 length is 14 residues. The germline V gene has CDR1 SEHNR and CDR2 FQNEAQ (reference sequence). Between the trimmed V and J ends, which lost 2 bases and 0 bases, there was a span of 7 bases. The sequencing input was blood. The chain is built from TRBV7-9 and TRBJ1-2, with D hard to call. The sequence came from a human donor in good health. The CDR3 sequence: CASSLQDANYGYTF. CDR3 DNA: TGTGCCAGCAGCTTACAGGATGCTAACTATGGCTACACCTTC.